This T cell receptor beta chain originates from a study of OX40 agonist ivuxolimab in advanced cancers. For the study at large: Ivuxolimab was administered intravenously to patients at 0.01 to 10 mg/kg every 2 weeks.

Trimming pared 5 bases from V and 1 base from J, leaving 6 bases between. This CDR3 spans 12 amino acids. Germline-derived CDR1 and CDR2 are MNHNS and SASEGT. The assay was immunoSEQ multiplex PCR, and TCRdb's table has in-frame clones only and misses some. Among around 80,000 clones listed, 85% were seen once. This chain uses TRBV6-1 with TRBJ2-7, with D hard to call. This sequence was found in an adult with an advanced solid tumor such as melanoma, head and neck, liver or kidney cancer. The sequenced sample was CD4+ or CD8+ T cells sorted from blood, obtained in a trial of the OX40 agonist ivuxolimab. The CDR3 region has the DNA TGTGCCAGCAGTTATGAGTCCTACGAGCAGTACTTC. Its protein product is CASSYESYEQYF.